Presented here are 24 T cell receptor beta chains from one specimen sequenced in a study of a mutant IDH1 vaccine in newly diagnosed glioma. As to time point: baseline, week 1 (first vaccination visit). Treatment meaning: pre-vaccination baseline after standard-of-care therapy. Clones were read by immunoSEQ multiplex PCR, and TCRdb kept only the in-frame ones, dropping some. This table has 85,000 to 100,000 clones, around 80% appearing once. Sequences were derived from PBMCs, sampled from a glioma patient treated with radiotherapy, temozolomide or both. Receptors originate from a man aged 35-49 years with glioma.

The CDR3 bases are TGCGCCAGCAGCTTTCGGCGGGAGGGCACCGGGGAGCTGTTTTTT. Amino acid sequence: CASSFRREGTGELFF. This rearrangement joins TRBV5-1 to TRBJ2-2; 9 bases map to TRBD2. CDR1 is SGHRS and CDR2 is YFSETQ in the germline V gene. Trimming removed 2 bases from V and 4 bases from J; junction bases left unmatched: 3. The CDR3 spans 15 residues.

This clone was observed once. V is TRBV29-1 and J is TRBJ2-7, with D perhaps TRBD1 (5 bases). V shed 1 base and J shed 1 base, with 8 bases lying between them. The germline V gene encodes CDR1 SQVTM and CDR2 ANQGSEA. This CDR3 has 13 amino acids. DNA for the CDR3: TGCAGCGTTGAAGGACAGACTTCCTACGAGCAGTACTTC. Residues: CSVEGQTSYEQYF.

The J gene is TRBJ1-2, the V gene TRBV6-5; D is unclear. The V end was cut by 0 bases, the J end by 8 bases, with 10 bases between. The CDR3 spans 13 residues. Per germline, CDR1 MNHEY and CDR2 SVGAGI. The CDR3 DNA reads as TGTGCCAGCAGTTACTCCGGAGGCGGGGGCTACACCTTC. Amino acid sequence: CASSYSGGGGYTF.

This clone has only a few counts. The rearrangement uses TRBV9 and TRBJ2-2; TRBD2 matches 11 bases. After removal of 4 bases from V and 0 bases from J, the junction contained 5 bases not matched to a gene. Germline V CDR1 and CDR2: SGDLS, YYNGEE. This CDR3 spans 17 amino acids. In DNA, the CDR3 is TGTGCCAGCAGCTTAAGACTAGCGGGGCCGAACACCGGGGAGCTGTTTTTT. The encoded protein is CASSLRLAGPNTGELFF.

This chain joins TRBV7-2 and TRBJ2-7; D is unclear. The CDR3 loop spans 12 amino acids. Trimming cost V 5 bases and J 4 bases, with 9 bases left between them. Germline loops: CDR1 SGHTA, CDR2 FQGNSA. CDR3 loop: CASSPSKYEQYF. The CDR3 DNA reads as TGTGCCAGCAGCCCTTCCAAGTACGAGCAGTACTTC. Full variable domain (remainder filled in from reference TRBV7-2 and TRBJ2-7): GAGVSQSPSNKVTEKGKDVELRCDPISGHTALYWYRQSLGQGLEFLIYFQGNSAPDKSGLPSDRFSAERTGGSVSTLTIQRTQQEDSAVYLCASSPSKYEQYFGPGTRLTVT.

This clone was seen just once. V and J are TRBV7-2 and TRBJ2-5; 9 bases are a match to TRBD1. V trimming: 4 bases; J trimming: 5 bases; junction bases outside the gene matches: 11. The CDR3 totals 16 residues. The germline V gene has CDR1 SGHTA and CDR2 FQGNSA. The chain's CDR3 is CASSSTGGLGMETQYF. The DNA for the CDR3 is TGTGCCAGCAGCTCAACAGGGGGCTTAGGGATGGAGACCCAGTACTTC.

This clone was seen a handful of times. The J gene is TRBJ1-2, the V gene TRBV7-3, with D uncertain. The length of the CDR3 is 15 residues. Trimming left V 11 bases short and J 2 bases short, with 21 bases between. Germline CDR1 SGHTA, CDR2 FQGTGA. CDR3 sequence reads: CASTYGELTNYGYTF. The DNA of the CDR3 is TGTGCCTCGACTTACGGGGAACTTACAAACTATGGCTACACCTTC. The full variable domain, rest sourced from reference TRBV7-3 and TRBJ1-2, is GAGVSQTPSNKVTEKGKYVELRCDPISGHTALYWYRQSLGQGPEFLIYFQGTGAADDSGLPNDRFFAVRPEGSVSTLKIQRTERGDSAVYLCASTYGELTNYGYTFGSGTRLTVV.

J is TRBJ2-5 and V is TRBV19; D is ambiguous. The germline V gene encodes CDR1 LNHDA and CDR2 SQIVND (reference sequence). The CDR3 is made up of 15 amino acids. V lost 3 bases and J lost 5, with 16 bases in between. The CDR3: CASSIRPRLGETQYF. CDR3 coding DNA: TGTGCCAGTAGTATCCGGCCACGGCTAGGGGAGACCCAGTACTTC.

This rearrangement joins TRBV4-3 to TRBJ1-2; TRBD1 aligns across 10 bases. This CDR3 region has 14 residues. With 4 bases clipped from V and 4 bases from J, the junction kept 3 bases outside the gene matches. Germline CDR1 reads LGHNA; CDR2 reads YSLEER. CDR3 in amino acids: CASSRDRGTYGYTF. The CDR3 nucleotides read TGCGCCAGCAGCCGGGACAGGGGAACCTATGGCTACACCTTC.

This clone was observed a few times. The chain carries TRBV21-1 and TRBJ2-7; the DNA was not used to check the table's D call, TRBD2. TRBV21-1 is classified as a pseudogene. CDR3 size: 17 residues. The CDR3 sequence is CASSRGLAGGPTYEQYF. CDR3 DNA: TGTGCCAGCAGCAGGGGACTAGCGGGGGGGCCGACCTACGAGCAGTACTTC.

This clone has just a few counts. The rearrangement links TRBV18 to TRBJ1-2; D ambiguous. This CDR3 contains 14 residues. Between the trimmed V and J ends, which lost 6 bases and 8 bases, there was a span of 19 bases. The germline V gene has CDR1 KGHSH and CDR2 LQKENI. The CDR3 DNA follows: TGTGCCAGCTCTCACAACGTCCCCAGTCGGGGCTACACCTTC. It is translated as CASSHNVPSRGYTF.

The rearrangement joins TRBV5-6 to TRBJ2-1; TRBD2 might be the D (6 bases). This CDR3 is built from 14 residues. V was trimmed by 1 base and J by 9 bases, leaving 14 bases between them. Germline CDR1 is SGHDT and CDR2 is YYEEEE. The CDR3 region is CASSLLPTGSEQFF. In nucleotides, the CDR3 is TGTGCCAGCAGCTTGTTACCAACCGGGAGTGAGCAGTTCTTC.

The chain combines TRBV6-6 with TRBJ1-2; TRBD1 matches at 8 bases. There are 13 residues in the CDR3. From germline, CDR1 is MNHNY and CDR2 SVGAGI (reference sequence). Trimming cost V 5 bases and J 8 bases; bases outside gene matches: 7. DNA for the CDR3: TGTGCCAGCAGTCGAACAGGGGGAAGAGGCTACACCTTC. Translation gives CASSRTGGRGYTF.

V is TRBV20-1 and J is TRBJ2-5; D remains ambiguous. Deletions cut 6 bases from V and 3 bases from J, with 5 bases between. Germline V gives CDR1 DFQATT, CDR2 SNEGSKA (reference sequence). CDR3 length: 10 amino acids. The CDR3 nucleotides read TGCAGTGCGTGGAAAGAGACCCAGTACTTC. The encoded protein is CSAWKETQYF.

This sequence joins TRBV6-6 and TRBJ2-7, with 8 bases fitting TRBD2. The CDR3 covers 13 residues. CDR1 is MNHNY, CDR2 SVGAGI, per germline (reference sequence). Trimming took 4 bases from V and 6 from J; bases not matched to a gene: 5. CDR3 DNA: TGTGCCAGCAGTTTCCTCAGCGGGAGCGAGCAGTACTTC. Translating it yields CASSFLSGSEQYF.

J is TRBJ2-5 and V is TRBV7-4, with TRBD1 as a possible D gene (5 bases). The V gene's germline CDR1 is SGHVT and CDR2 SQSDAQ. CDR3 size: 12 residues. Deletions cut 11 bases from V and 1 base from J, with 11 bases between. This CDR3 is CARQGGQETQYF. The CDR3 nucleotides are TGTGCCCGGCAGGGTGGCCAAGAGACCCAGTACTTC.

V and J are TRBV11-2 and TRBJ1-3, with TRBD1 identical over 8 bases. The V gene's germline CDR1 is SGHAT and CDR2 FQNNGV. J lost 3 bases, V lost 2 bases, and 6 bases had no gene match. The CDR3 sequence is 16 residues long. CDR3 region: CASSLWAGGVGNTIYF. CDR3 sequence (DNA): TGTGCCAGCAGCTTATGGGCAGGGGGCGTTGGAAACACCATATATTTT.

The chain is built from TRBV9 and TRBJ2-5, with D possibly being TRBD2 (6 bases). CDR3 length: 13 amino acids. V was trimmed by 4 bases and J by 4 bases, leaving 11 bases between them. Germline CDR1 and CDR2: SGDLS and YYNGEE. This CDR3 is CASSSGLSETQYF. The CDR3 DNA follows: TGTGCCAGCAGCTCGGGACTTTCAGAGACCCAGTACTTC.

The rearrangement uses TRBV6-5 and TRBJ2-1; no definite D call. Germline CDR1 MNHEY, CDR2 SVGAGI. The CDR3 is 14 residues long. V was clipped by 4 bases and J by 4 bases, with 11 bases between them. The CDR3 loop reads CASSSIPAYNEQFF. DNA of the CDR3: TGTGCCAGCAGTTCAATCCCAGCTTACAATGAGCAGTTCTTC.

This CDR3 reads CASSIRGRSDTQYF. In DNA, the CDR3 is TGTGCCAGCAGTATTAGAGGGAGATCAGATACGCAGTATTTT. The rearrangement links TRBV27 to TRBJ2-3; tentatively, D is TRBD2 (5 bases). Germline assignment: CDR1 MNHEY and CDR2 SMNVEV (reference sequence). The CDR3 runs to 14 residues. V dropped 5 bases and J dropped 4 bases, with 13 bases sitting between them.

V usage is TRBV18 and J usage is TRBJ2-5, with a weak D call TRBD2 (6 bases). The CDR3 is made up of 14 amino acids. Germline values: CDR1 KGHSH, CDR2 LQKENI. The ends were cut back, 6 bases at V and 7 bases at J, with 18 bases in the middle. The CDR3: CASSLKEGTGTQYF. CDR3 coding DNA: TGTGCCAGCTCTCTTAAGGAGGGGACTGGGACCCAGTACTTC. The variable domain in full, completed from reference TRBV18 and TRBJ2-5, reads NAGVMQNPRHLVRRRGQEARLRCSPMKGHSHVYWYRQLPEEGLKFMVYLQKENIIDESGMPKERFSAEFPKEGPSILRIQQVVRGDSAAYFCASSLKEGTGTQYFGPGTRLLVL.

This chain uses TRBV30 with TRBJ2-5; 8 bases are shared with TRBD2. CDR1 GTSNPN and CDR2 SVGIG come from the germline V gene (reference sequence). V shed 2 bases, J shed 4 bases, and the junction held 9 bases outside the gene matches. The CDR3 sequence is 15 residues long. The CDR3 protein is CAWSPTGGGRETQYF. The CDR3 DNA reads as TGTGCCTGGAGTCCAACGGGGGGGGGAAGAGAGACCCAGTACTTC.

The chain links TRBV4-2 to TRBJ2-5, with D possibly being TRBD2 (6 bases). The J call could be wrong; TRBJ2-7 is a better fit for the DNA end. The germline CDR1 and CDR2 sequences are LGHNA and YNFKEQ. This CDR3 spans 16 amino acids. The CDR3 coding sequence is TGTGCCAGCAGCCAAGATGGTTCAGGAGGGTCCTACGAGCAGTACTTC. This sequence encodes CASSQDGSGGSYEQYF.

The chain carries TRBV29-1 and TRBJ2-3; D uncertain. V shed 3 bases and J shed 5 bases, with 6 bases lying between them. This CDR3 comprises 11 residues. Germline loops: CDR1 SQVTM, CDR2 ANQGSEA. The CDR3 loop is CSVDSGDTQYF. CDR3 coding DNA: TGCAGCGTTGATTCGGGAGATACGCAGTATTTT.